This T cell receptor beta chain was recorded in a study of T-cell memory formation after mild COVID-19 (dated by TCRdb to the early 2020s). For the wider study: TCR sequence clusters from the two donors were found to be largely donor specific. In a couple of donors, T-cell clones that expanded and contracted after mild COVID-19 were followed by sequencing TCRalpha and TCRbeta repertoires longitudinally. Two young, previously healthy adult volunteers, one female and one male, were included in the cohort.

The paper as a whole reports these results and caveats: Contracting CD4+ clones turned up mainly in the CM and EM memory subsets, whereas EMRA was where CD8+ clones were enriched. Some responding clones were found in pre-infection memory, which suggests that pre-existing cross-reactive memory T cells took part in the SARS-CoV-2 response. SARS-CoV-2 specificity was not confirmed for the second-wave clones peaking on day 37. From day 15 to 85, contracting clones showed balanced CD4/CD8 phenotypes, whereas a second wave of clones that expanded from day 15 to 37 leaned towards CD4+. The study covered only a couple of mild cases, and larger cohorts including severe cases with pre-infection samples were considered necessary.

This clonotype has ten or more counts. Its recognized antigen is unknown. Base qualities are missing; no much larger clone stands one base away. Sequenced on an Illumina NovaSeq 6000. TCRalpha and TCRbeta cDNA libraries were constructed by 5'RACE with constant-segment primers, with sample barcodes and unique molecular identifiers being introduced. RNA was extracted from every sample with Trizol reagent. Library amplification was performed in two PCR steps, and a second sample barcode and Illumina TruSeq adapters were introduced in the second step. Libraries were sequenced on an Illumina NovaSeq with 2 x 150 bp paired-end reads. Turning to the authors' computational methods: Reads were demultiplexed and collapsed into UMI-guided consensus sequences with migec v1.2.7. With mixcr v2.1.11, UMI consensuses were aligned to TRA and TRB V and J templates and assembled into clonotypes. Clonotypes were classified as expanded or contracted when called significant by both edgeR and NoisET, with noise models trained on biological replicates. For edgeR calls, the cutoffs were a false discovery rate-adjusted p below 0.01 and a log2 fold-change threshold of 1. PCA with hierarchical clustering of max-normalized trajectories of the 1000 most abundant clonotypes was used as exploratory dynamics analysis. Each responding clone was given a CD4 or CD8 phenotype based on the CD4+ and CD8+ repertoires, which had been sequenced separately. TCRdb reran the public reads through fastp at Q25 and MiXCR, keeping productive beta chains. Records with the same CDR3 protein are collapsed into one entry carrying the most frequent genes and DNA. These V and J calls are TCRdb output, not the study's own analysis. The sample yields under 35,000 distinct CDR3 sequences; around 15% were counted once. The ten largest clones add up to roughly 1.3% of the sample.

Ficoll-Paque density gradient centrifugation was used to isolate PBMCs. Source material: PBMCs or a T cell subset sorted from them (not recorded which). The sequence derives from an adult who had mild COVID-19 (a few samples of this study predate the infection). The sample titles of this study are shuffled in the database, so cell type and time point are left out.

The CDR3 protein: CASSRGTEPGVDEQFF. DNA sequence: TGCGCCAGCAGCCGTGGGACGGAGCCCGGGGTGGATGAGCAGTTCTTC. Recombination linked TRBV4-3 to TRBJ2-1; the D segment may tentatively be TRBD1 or TRBD2, each giving 5 matched bases. Including cysteine and phenylalanine, the CDR3 has 16 amino acids. Solely the CDR3 DNA is kept, with 48 bases framed from the first base. CDR1 and CDR2 are drawn from the germline V gene: LGHNA, YSLEER. V is clipped by 4 bases and J by 8 bases, and the sequence between their germline boundaries is 21 bases long.